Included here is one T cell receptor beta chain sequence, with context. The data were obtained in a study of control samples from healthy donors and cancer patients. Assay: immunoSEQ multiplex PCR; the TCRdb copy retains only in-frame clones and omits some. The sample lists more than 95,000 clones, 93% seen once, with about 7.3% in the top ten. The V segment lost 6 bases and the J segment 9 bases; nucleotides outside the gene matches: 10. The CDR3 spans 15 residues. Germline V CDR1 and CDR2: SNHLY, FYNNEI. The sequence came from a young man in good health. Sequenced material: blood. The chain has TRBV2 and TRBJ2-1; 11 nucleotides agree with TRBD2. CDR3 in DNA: TGTGCCAGCAGCCCTACTAGCGGGAGAGTCACTGAGCAGTTCTTC. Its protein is CASSPTSGRVTEQFF. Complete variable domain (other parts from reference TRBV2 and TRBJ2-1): EPEVTQTPSHQVTQMGQEVILRCVPISNHLYFYWYRQILGQKVEFLVSFYNNEISEKSEIFDDQFSVERPDGSNFTLKIRSTKLEDSAMYFCASSPTSGRVTEQFFGPGTRLTVL.